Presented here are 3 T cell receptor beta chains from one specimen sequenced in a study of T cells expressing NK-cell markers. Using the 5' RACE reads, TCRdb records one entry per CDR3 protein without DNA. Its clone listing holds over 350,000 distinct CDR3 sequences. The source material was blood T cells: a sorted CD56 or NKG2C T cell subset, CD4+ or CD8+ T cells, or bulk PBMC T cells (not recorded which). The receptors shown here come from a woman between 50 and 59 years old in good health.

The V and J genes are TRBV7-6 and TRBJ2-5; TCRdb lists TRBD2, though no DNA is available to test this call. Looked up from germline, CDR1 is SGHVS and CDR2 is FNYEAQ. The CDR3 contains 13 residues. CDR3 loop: CASSLPSRPTQYF.

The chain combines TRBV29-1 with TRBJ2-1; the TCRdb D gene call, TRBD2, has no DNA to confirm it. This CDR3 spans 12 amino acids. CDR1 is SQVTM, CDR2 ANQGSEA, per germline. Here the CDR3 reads CSCSGAYNEQFF.

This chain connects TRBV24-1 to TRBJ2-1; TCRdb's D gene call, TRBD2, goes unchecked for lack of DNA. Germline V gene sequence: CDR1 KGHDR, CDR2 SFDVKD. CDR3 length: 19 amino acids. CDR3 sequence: CATSGVSGLAGAKYNEQFF.